Below are 18 T cell receptor beta chains sequenced from a single sample in a study of tumor-infiltrating lymphocytes in oesophageal squamous cell carcinoma (dated by TCRdb to the mid-2010s). The protocol used for the library was PCR. Sequencer: Illumina HiSeq 2000. The public sequencing data were trimmed at Q25 with fastp and processed into clonotypes with MiXCR by TCRdb, which kept only in-frame beta chains. CDR3 protein duplicates are merged, each entry listing the most common genes and DNA. Here the sample has over 10,000 distinct CDR3 sequences; roughly 54% occur a single time. The ten largest clones take up around 25% of the sample. Source material: esophageal tumor tissue. Receptors originate from a male donor with esophageal squamous cell carcinoma.

This clonotype was observed a single time. The rearrangement uses TRBV24-1 and TRBJ2-1, with 9 bases aligning to TRBD1. The closer fit of TRBJ2-5 to the DNA end suggests the J call may be wrong. This CDR3 contains 15 residues. Germline V gives CDR1 KGHDR, CDR2 SFDVKD. CDR3 in amino acids: CATSDSGQGSETQYF. The DNA of the CDR3 is TGTGCCACCAGTGATTCCGGACAGGGGAGTGAGACCCAGTACTTC.

This clonotype rates as medium-sized (0.01 to 0.1%). The chain is built from TRBV7-3 and TRBJ2-5; D gene uncertain. Trimming removed 1 base at V and 6 bases at J, with 12 bases between. CDR1 and CDR2 from the germline V gene are SGHTA and FQGTGA. The CDR3 is made up of 14 amino acids. CDR3 in amino acids: CASSLNGLGQTQYF. The CDR3 DNA reads as TGTGCCAGCAGCTTAAACGGGCTCGGGCAGACCCAGTACTTC.

The rearrangement uses TRBV7-2 and TRBJ2-3; 14 nucleotides match TRBD2. V gave up 3 bases and J gave up 6 bases; unmatched junction bases: 5. This CDR3 region has 16 residues. Germline V gives CDR1 SGHTA, CDR2 FQGNSA. Here the CDR3 reads CASSLTSGGAADTQYF. The DNA for the CDR3 is TGTGCCAGCAGCTTGACTAGCGGGGGGGCGGCGGATACGCAGTATTTT. The complete variable domain, with remaining parts taken from reference TRBV7-2 and TRBJ2-3, reads GAGVSQSPSNKVTEKGKDVELRCDPISGHTALYWYRQSLGQGLEFLIYFQGNSAPDKSGLPSDRFSAERTGGSVSTLTIQRTQQEDSAVYLCASSLTSGGAADTQYFGPGTRLTVL.

Only a few counts were recorded for this clonotype. This sequence joins TRBV7-9 and TRBJ2-3; D gene uncertain. Between the trimmed V and J ends, which lost 6 bases and 6 bases, there was a span of 13 bases. The CDR3 covers 13 residues. Looked up from germline, CDR1 is SEHNR and CDR2 is FQNEAQ (reference sequence). This chain's CDR3 is CASRQAVGDTQYF. CDR3 bases: TGTGCCAGCAGGCAGGCCGTTGGGGATACGCAGTATTTT.

The chain links TRBV7-2 to TRBJ2-1, with D perhaps TRBD2 (7 bases). Trimming left V 6 bases short and J 12 bases short, with 15 bases between. The CDR3 runs to 12 residues. From germline, CDR1 is SGHTA and CDR2 FQGNSA. The CDR3 region is CASSWGGGSQFF. The CDR3 nucleotides are TGTGCCAGCAGTTGGGGGGGGGGCTCGCAGTTCTTC.

In its sample, this clonotype was seen once. The chain combines TRBV27 with TRBJ2-7; 9 nucleotides align to TRBD1. Germline CDR1 is MNHEY and CDR2 is SMNVEV (reference sequence). The V gene end was trimmed by 6 bases and the J gene end by 2 bases; junction bases not matched to a gene: 5. This CDR3 region has 14 residues. CDR3 protein: CASRGTGKTYEQYF. In DNA, the CDR3 is TGTGCCAGCAGAGGGACAGGGAAAACCTACGAGCAGTACTTC.

This sequence joins TRBV7-2 and TRBJ1-5; possibly TRBD1 for D (5 bases). The germline gives CDR1 SGHTA, CDR2 FQGNSA. V shed 1 base and J shed 7 bases, with 17 bases lying between them. The CDR3 has 16 residues. The CDR3 DNA sequence: TGTGCCAGCAGCTTAGTAGCGGCAGGGACGGGACAGCCCCAGCATTTT. This codes for CASSLVAAGTGQPQHF.

This chain's CDR3 is CASNLGGNNEQFF. The CDR3 bases are TGTGCCAGCAATTTGGGGGGAAACAATGAGCAGTTCTTC. The chain is built from TRBV7-2 and TRBJ2-5; a possible D gene is TRBD2 (6 bases). The tail of the sequence fits TRBJ2-1 better, so the J call may be wrong. The length of the CDR3 is 13 residues. Germline V lookup: CDR1 SGHTA, CDR2 FQGNSA.

The table lists this clonotype with many counts. The CDR3 is CASTRSRTYEQYF. In DNA form, the CDR3 reads TGTGCCAGCACCCGATCAAGGACCTACGAGCAGTACTTC. The chain joins TRBV7-2 to TRBJ2-7, with D unclear. Germline CDR1 and CDR2: SGHTA and FQGNSA. Trimming removed 7 bases from V and 2 bases from J, with 12 bases in between. The CDR3 consists of 13 residues.

CDR3 region: CASSLKAGSQTQYF. CDR3 nucleotide sequence: TGTGCCAGCAGCTTAAAAGCCGGGAGTCAGACCCAGTACTTC. This chain connects TRBV7-2 to TRBJ2-3; D may be TRBD2 (6 bases). The J call may be incorrect, as the DNA end agrees better with TRBJ2-5. The CDR3 extends over 14 amino acids. The germline V gene encodes CDR1 SGHTA and CDR2 FQGNSA.

The table lists this clonotype with a few counts. A junction boundary mismatches the germline segment, possibly from a read error. V usage is TRBV14 and J usage is TRBJ1-6; D is uncertain. Per the germline V gene, CDR1 is SGHDN and CDR2 is FVKESK. The CDR3 runs 9 residues. The CDR3 sequence is CASSQDAPF. In nucleotides, the CDR3 is TGTGCCAGCAGCCAAGATGCCCCCTTT.

This rearrangement joins TRBV7-9 to TRBJ2-1; 12 bases fit TRBD1. The end of the DNA aligns better with TRBJ2-7, so the J call may be wrong. Looked up from germline, CDR1 is SEHNR and CDR2 is FQNEAQ (reference sequence). The CDR3 runs 15 residues. The CDR3 coding sequence is TGTGCCAGCAGCCTCGGGGGACAGGGGGCCCACGAGCAGTACTTC. The encoded protein is CASSLGGQGAHEQYF.

This clonotype occurred many times. The chain links TRBV6-1 to TRBJ1-6; tentative D call: TRBD1 (5 bases). CDR3 length: 13 amino acids. From germline, CDR1 is MNHNS and CDR2 SASEGT. Trimming shortened V by 10 bases and J by 2 bases, and 9 bases separated the two germline ends. CDR3 nucleotides: TGTGCCACCAAGACAGCCTATAATTCACCCCTCCACTTT. Its protein is CATKTAYNSPLHF.

The chain joins TRBV12-3 or TRBV12-4 to TRBJ1-4; 7 nucleotides match TRBD1. Losses at the gene ends were 5 bases for V and 7 bases for J; bases not matched to a gene: 7. The CDR3 loop spans 14 amino acids. The CDR3, as DNA: TGTGCCAGCAGTCTACAGGGGAGAGTTGAAAAACTGTTTTTT. It codes for CASSLQGRVEKLFF.

The chain has TRBV6-1 and TRBJ2-7, with 10 bases matching TRBD2. V lost 5 bases to trimming and J lost 7 bases; unmatched junction nucleotides: 11. This CDR3 is built from 15 residues. Germline V lookup: CDR1 MNHNS, CDR2 SASEGT. CDR3 region: CASSYGAGGPNEQYF. The CDR3 DNA is TGTGCCAGCAGTTACGGAGCGGGGGGGCCAAATGAGCAGTACTTC.

The rearrangement links TRBV7-6 to TRBJ2-7, with 10 bases lining up with TRBD1. Gene TRBJ2-1 matches the end of the DNA better, so the J call may be wrong. There are 16 residues in the CDR3. The V gene's germline CDR1 is SGHVS and CDR2 FNYEAQ. The CDR3 loop reads CASNDFPGQGTYEQFF. The CDR3 DNA sequence: TGTGCCAGCAACGATTTTCCGGGACAGGGGACCTACGAGCAGTTCTTC.

The chain carries TRBV7-8 and TRBJ2-1; TRBD2 aligns across 10 bases. The CDR3 contains 16 residues. Germline assignment: CDR1 SGHVS and CDR2 FQNEAQ. The V gene end was trimmed by 2 bases and the J gene end by 4 bases; junction bases not matched to a gene: 5. The CDR3 bases are TGTGCCAGCAGCTTAAGGGCTAGCGGGGGATACAATGAGCAGTTCTTC. Its translation: CASSLRASGGYNEQFF.

Within the sample, this clonotype is medium-sized (0.01 to 0.1%). CDR3 residues: CASSYSSRARGNEQFF. In DNA, the CDR3 is TGTGCCAGCAGTTACTCGAGCAGAGCTAGGGGCAATGAGCAGTTCTTC. The rearrangement links TRBV6-6 to TRBJ2-1, with D possibly being TRBD1 (5 bases). The CDR3 has 16 residues. The V end was cut by 0 bases, the J end by 6 bases, with 15 bases between. CDR1 and CDR2 from the germline V gene are MNHNY and SVGAGI (reference sequence).